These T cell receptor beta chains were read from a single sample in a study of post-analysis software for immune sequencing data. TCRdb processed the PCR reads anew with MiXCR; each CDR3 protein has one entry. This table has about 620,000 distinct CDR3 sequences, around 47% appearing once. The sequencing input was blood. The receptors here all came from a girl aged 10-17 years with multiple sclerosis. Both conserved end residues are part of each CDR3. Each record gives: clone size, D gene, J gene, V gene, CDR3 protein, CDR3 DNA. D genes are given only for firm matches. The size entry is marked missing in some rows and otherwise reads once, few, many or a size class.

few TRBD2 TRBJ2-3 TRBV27 CASSNIAGADTQYF TGTGCCAGCAGTAACATAGCGGGAGCGGATACGCAGTATTTT
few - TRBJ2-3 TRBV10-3 CAISVRDTQYF TGTGCCATCAGTGTAAGAGATACGCAGTATTTT
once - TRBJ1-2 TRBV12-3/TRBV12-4 CASSLQGQNYGYTF TGTGCCAGCAGTTTACAGGGCCAGAACTATGGCTACACCTTC
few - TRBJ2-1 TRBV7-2 CASSFRQNQLSYNEQFF TGTGCCAGCAGCTTTAGACAGAACCAATTAAGCTACAATGAGCAGTTCTTC
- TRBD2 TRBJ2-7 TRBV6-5 CASSYYSPGLAGGQIAYEQYF TGTGCCAGCAGTTACTACTCACCGGGACTAGCGGGAGGGCAGATCGCCTACGAGCAGTACTTC
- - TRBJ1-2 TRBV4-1 CASSQDSGEDYGYTF TGCGCCAGCAGCCAAGATTCAGGGGAGGACTATGGCTACACCTTC
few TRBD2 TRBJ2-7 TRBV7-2 CASSWRPLGLAGGYEQYF TGTGCCAGCAGCTGGAGGCCTCTAGGACTAGCGGGGGGATACGAGCAGTACTTC
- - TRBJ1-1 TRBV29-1 CSVDREDTEAFF TGCAGCGTTGACAGGGAGGACACTGAAGCTTTCTTT
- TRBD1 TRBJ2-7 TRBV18 CASSPIRQGDEQYF TGTGCCAGCTCACCAATACGACAGGGGGACGAGCAGTACTTC
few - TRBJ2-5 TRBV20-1 CSARAGGGRETQYF TGCAGTGCTAGAGCAGGTGGAGGGAGAGAGACCCAGTACTTC
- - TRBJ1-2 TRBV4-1 CASSQGLSEHYGYTF TGCGCCAGCAGCCAAGGTCTGTCGGAGCACTATGGCTACACCTTC
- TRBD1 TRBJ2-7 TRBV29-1 CSVGTGSEQYF TGCAGCGTAGGGACAGGGAGCGAGCAGTACTTC
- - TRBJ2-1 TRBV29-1 CGGGDNEQFF TGCGGCGGCGGGGACAATGAGCAGTTCTTC
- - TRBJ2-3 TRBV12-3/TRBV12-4 CASSSWASTDTQYF TGTGCCAGCAGTTCGTGGGCGTCCACAGATACGCAGTATTTT
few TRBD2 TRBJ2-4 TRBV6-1 CASTRLAGVGYDKNIQYF TGTGCCAGCACTCGACTAGCGGGAGTCGGATACGACAAAAACATTCAGTACTTC
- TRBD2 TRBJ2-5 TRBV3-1 CASSQTTSGGAEETQYF TGTGCCAGCAGCCAAACTACTAGCGGGGGGGCAGAGGAGACCCAGTACTTC